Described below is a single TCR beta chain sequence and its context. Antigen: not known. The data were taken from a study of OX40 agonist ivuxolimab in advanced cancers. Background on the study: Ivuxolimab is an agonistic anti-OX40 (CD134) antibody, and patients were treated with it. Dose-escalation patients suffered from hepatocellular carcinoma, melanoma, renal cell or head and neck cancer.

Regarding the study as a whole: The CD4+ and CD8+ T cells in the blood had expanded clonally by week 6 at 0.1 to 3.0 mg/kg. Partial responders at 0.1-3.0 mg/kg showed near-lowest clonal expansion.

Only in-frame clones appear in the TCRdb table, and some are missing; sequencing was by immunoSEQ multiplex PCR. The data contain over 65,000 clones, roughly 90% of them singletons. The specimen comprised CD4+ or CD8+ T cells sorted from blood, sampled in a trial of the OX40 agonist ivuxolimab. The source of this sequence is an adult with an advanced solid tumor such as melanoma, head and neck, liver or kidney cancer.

CDR3 protein: CASSIARETNYGYTF. As DNA, the CDR3 is TGTGCCAGTAGTATTGCTCGGGAAACTAACTATGGCTACACCTTC. The chain uses TRBV19 and TRBJ1-2; D not resolved. Germline V gene lookup returns CDR1 LNHDA and CDR2 SQIVND (reference sequence). Deletions cut 3 bases from V and 0 bases from J, with 11 bases between. The CDR3 contains 15 residues. Drawing the rest from reference TRBV19 and TRBJ1-2, the complete variable domain is DGGITQSPKYLFRKEGQNVTLSCEQNLNHDAMYWYRQDPGQGLRLIYYSQIVNDFQKGDIAEGYSVSREKKESFPLTVTSAQKNPTAFYLCASSIARETNYGYTFGSGTRLTVV.